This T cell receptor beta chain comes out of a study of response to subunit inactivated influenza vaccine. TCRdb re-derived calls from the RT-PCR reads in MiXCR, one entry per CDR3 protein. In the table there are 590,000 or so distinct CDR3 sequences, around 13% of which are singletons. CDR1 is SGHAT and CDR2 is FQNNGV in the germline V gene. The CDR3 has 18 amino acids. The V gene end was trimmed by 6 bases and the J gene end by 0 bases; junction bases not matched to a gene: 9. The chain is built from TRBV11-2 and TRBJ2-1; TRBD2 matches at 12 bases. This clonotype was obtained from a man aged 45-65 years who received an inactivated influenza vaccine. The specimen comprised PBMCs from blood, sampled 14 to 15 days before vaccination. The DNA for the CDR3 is TGTGCCAGCAGTCCAGGACTAGCGGGGAGAAGCTCCTACAATGAGCAGTTCTTC. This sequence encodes CASSPGLAGRSSYNEQFF.